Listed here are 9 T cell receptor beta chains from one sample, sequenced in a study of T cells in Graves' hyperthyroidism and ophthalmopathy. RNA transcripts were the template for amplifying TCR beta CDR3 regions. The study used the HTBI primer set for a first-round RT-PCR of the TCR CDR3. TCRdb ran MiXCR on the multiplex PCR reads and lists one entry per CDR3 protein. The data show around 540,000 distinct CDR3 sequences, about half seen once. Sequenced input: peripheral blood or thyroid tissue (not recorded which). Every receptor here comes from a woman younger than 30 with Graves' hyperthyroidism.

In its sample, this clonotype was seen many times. This CDR3 reads CASSVGQEFYGYTF. The CDR3, as DNA: TGTGCCAGCAGTGTTGGACAGGAGTTCTATGGCTACACCTTC. This chain links TRBV2 with TRBJ1-2; 7 nucleotides agree with TRBD1. Losses at the gene ends were 4 bases for V and 4 bases for J; bases not matched to a gene: 6. Germline V lookup: CDR1 SNHLY, CDR2 FYNNEI. The CDR3 has 14 amino acids.

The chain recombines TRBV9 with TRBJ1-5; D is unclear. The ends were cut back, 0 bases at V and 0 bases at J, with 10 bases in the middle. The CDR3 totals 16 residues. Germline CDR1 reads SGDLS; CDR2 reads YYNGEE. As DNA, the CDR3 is TGTGCCAGCAGCGTAGAGGATGGGGATAGCAATCAGCCCCAGCATTTT. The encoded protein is CASSVEDGDSNQPQHF.

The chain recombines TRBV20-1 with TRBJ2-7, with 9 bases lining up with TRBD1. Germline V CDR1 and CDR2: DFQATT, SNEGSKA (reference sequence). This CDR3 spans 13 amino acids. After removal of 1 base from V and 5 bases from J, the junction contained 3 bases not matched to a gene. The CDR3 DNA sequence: TGCAGTGCTAGAGGGGACAGGGTGGACGAGCAGTACTTC. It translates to CSARGDRVDEQYF.

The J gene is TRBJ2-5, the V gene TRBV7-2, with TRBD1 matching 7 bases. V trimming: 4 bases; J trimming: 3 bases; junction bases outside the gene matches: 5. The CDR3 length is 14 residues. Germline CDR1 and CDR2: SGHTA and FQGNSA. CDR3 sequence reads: CASSYLGTEETQYF. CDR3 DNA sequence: TGTGCCAGCAGCTATCTCGGGACAGAAGAGACCCAGTACTTC.

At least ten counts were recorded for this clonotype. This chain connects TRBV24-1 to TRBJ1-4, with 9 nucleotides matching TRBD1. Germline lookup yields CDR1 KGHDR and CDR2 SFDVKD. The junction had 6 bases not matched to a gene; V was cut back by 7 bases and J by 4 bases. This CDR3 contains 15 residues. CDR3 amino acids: CATSETGGSNEKLFF. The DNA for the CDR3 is TGTGCCACCAGCGAAACAGGGGGCAGTAATGAAAAACTGTTTTTT.

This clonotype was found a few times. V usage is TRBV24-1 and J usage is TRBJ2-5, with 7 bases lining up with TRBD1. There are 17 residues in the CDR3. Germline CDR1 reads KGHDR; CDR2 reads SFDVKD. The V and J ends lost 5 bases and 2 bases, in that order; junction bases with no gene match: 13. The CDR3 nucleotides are TGTGCCACCAGTGTCCCCGACCCCGGGACAGATCAAGAGACCCAGTACTTC. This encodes CATSVPDPGTDQETQYF.

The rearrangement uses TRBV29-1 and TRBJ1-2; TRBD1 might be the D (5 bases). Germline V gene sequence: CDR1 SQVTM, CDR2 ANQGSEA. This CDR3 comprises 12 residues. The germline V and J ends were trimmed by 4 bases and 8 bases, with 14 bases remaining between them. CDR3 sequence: CSVVVRANGYTF. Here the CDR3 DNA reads TGCAGCGTTGTTGTCAGGGCGAACGGCTACACCTTC.

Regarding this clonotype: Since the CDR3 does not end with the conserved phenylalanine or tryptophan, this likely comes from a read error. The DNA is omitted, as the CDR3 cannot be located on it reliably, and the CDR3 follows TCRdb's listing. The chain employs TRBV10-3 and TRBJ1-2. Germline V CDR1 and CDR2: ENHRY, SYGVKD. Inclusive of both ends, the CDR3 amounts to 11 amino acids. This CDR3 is CATTGGIIRTL.

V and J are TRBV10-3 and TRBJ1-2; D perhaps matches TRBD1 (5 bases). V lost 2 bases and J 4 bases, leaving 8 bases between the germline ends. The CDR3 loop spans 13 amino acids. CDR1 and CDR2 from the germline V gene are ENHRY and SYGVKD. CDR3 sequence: CAISETGGYGYTF. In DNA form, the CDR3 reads TGTGCCATCAGTGAGACTGGGGGCTATGGCTACACCTTC.